This T cell receptor (beta chain) emerged from a study of monozygotic twins with inflammatory bowel disease. The CDR3 has 15 residues. In germline, CDR1 is SGHAT, CDR2 FQNNGV. No sorting of T cells preceded isolation of total RNA from whole blood. TCRdb reprocessed the 5' RACE reads, keeping one entry per CDR3 protein, no DNA. The sample table sets out 300,000 to 400,000 distinct CDR3 sequences. Sequencing was carried out using blood. The receptor was isolated from a human donor with ulcerative colitis or Crohn's disease, or a healthy co-twin of an affected twin (not recorded which). J is TRBJ1-1 and V is TRBV11-2; TCRdb selects TRBD1, and the lack of DNA leaves this call unchecked. This CDR3 reads CASSPRQGTVMVAFF.